A single T cell receptor (beta chain) is shown here with its context. Antigen unknown. This sample is part of a study of type 1 and type 2 diabetes patients. The study's findings and limits: Unmatched age and gender across groups might bias interpretation. Some T1D-only expanded clones might appear in more T2D or control samples. Type 2 diabetes patients had few highly-expanded CD4+ clones, median one.

There are 16 residues in the CDR3. The germline V gene has CDR1 LNHDA and CDR2 SQIVND (reference sequence). The ends lost 5 bases at V and 3 bases at J; junction bases unmatched: 12. About 9.7 milliliters of peripheral blood were collected from each participant. The PCR template was genomic DNA. Multiplex PCR with 30 forward and 13 reverse primers amplified the TCR beta CDR3. MiXCR, run by TCRdb on the multiplex PCR reads, gives a single entry per CDR3 protein. The sample lists around 300,000 distinct CDR3 sequences, roughly 44% seen once, with roughly an eighth in the top ten. The sequenced sample was peripheral blood mononuclear cells (PBMCs). This chain joins TRBV19 and TRBJ1-2, with TRBD1 identical over 7 bases. The receptor's source is a man aged 18 to 29 with type 2 diabetes. CDR3 DNA sequence: TGTGCCAGTAGTTCGACAGGGATCAGACGTGACTATGGCTACACCTTC. Translating gives CASSSTGIRRDYGYTF.